The clone carrying this T cell receptor (beta chain) was found a few times. Its antigen remains unknown. This sample was taken from a study of identical twins. From the 5' RACE reads, TCRdb called clonotypes with MiXCR, one entry per CDR3 protein. This table has 310,000 or so distinct CDR3 sequences, 9.5% appearing once. General study points: It was possible that invariant MAIT and iNKT cells partly confounded the zero-insertion analyses.

Everyone who donated was a healthy Caucasian. CDR3 length equals 13 residues. Germline V gene lookup returns CDR1 SQVTM and CDR2 ANQGSEA. With V trimmed by 7 bases and J by 0 bases, 6 bases remained unmatched. These same data were also listed under a study on yellow fever vaccine responses in identical twins.

This rearrangement joins TRBV29-1 to TRBJ2-7, with 7 bases that match TRBD1. This receptor was identified in a woman aged 18-29 years in good health. The sample comprised CD8+ T cells sorted from blood. CDR3 sequence reads: CSGGQESSYEQYF. The CDR3 DNA is TGCAGCGGCGGACAGGAGAGCTCCTACGAGCAGTACTTC.